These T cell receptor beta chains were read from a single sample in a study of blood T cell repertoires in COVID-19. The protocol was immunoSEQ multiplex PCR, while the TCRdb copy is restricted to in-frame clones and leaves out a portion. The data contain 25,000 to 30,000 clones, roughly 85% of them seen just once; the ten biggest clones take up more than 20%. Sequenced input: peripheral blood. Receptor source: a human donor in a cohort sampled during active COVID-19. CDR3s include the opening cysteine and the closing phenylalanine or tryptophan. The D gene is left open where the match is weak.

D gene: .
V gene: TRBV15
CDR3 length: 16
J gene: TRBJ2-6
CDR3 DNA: TGTGCCACCAGCATTAAGCCTAGCTCTGGGGCCAACGTCCTGACTTTC
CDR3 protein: CATSIKPSSGANVLTF

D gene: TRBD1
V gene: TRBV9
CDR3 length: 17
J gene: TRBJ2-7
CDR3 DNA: TGTGCCAGCAGCGCAAACCCCGGGACAGGGATGTTCTACGAGCAGTACTTC
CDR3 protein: CASSANPGTGMFYEQYF

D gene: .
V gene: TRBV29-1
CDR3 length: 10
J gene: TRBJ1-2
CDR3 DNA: TGCAGCGCCGACAGGTCCGGCTACACCTTC
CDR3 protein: CSADRSGYTF

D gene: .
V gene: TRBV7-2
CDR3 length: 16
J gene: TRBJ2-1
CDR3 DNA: TGTGCCAGCAGCCCAGGACCGTGGGAGCCCTACAATGAGCAGTTCTTC
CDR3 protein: CASSPGPWEPYNEQFF

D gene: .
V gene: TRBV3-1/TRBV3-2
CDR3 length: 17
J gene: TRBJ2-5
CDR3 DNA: TGTGCCAGCAGCCAAGTTCTGTCTAGCAGTAACCAAGAGACCCAGTACTTC
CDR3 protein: CASSQVLSSSNQETQYF

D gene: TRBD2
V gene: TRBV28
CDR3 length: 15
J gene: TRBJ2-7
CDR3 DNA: TGTGCCAGCAGCTCCCGACTAGCGGGGGGGCGCGAGCAGTACTTC
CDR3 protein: CASSSRLAGGREQYF

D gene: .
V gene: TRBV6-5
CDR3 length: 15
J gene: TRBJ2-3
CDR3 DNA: TGTGCCAGCAGTTACGGAGCGACTGGCACAGATACGCAGTATTTT
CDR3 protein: CASSYGATGTDTQYF

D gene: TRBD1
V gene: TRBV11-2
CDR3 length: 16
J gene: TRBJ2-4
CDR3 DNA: TGTGCCAGCAGCTTATTAAATAGCGAGGGGGCCGGCATTCAGTACTTC
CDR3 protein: CASSLLNSEGAGIQYF

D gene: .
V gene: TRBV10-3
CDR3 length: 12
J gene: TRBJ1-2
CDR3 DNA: TGTGCCATCAGTGTTGGAGACCCCGGCTACACCTTC
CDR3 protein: CAISVGDPGYTF

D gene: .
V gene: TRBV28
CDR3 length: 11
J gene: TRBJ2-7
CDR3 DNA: TGTGCCAGCAGTTTCCACTACGAGCAGTACTTC
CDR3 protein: CASSFHYEQYF

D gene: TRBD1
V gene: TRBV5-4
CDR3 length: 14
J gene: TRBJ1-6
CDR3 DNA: TGTGCCAGCAGTTTTGGGACAGGAGGGTCACCCCTCCACTTT
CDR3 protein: CASSFGTGGSPLHF